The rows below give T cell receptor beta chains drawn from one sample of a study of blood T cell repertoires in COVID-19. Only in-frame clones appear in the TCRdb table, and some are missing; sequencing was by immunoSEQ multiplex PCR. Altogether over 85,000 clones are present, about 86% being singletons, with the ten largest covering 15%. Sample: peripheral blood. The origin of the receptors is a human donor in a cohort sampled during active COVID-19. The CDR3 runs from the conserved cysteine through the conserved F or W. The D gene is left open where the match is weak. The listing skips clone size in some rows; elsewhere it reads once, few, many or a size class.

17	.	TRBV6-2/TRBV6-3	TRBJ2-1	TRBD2	CASSLFLAGGARDEQFF	TGTGCCAGCAGCCTCTTTTTAGCGGGAGGGGCCCGGGATGAGCAGTTCTTC
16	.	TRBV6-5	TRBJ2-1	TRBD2	CASSSPTSGGANEQFF	TGTGCCAGCAGTTCCCCGACTAGCGGGGGGGCCAATGAGCAGTTCTTC
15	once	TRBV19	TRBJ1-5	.	CASSRLFSVDQPQHF	TGTGCCAGTAGTAGGTTATTTTCGGTTGATCAGCCCCAGCATTTT
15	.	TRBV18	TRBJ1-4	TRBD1	CASSPRDRPGEKLFF	TGTGCCAGCTCACCTCGGGACAGGCCAGGGGAAAAACTGTTTTTT
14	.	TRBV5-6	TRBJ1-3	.	CASSLDGAGNTIYF	TGTGCCAGCAGTTTGGACGGTGCTGGAAACACCATATATTTT
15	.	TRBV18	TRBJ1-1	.	CASSPRQEMNTEAFF	TGTGCCAGCTCACCTCGACAGGAGATGAACACTGAAGCTTTCTTT
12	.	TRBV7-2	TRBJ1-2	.	CATTGRNYGYTF	TGTGCCACCACAGGGCGTAACTATGGCTACACCTTC
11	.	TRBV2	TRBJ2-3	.	CASTSTDTQYF	TGTGCCAGTACAAGCACAGATACGCAGTATTTT
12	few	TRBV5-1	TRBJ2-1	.	CASSFSLNEQFF	TGCGCCAGCAGCTTTTCTTTGAATGAGCAGTTCTTC
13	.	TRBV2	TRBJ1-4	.	CAGQRGFDEKLFF	TGTGCCGGACAACGGGGGTTCGATGAAAAACTGTTTTTT
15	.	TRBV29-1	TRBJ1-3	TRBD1	CSVSTGAHSGNTIYF	TGCAGCGTTTCGACAGGGGCCCACTCTGGAAACACCATATATTTT
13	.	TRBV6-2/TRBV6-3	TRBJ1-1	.	CASSYPPGTEAFF	TGTGCCAGCAGTTACCCACCGGGCACTGAAGCTTTCTTT
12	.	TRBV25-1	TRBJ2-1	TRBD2	CASSGRSAEQFF	TGTGCCAGCAGCGGGAGGTCCGCTGAGCAGTTCTTC
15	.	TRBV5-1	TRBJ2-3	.	CASSAGTSSTDTQYF	TGCGCCAGCAGCGCCGGGACATCTAGCACAGATACGCAGTATTTT
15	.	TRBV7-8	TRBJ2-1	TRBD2	CASRAGTSGTGEQFF	TGTGCCAGCAGGGCCGGGACTAGCGGGACGGGTGAGCAGTTCTTC
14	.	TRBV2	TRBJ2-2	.	CASSAGVDTGELFF	TGTGCCAGCAGTGCCGGGGTGGACACCGGGGAGCTGTTTTTT
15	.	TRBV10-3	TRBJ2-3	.	CAISESPSIADTQYF	TGTGCCATCAGTGAGTCTCCTAGCATCGCAGATACGCAGTATTTT
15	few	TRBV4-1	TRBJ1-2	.	CASSQEVRGQYGYTF	TGCGCCAGCAGCCAAGAAGTCAGGGGCCAGTATGGCTACACCTTC
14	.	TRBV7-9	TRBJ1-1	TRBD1	CASSLTAGQGIAFF	TGTGCCAGCAGCTTAACCGCGGGACAGGGGATAGCTTTCTTT
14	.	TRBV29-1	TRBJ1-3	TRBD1	CSAENRGSGNTIYF	TGCAGCGCCGAGAACAGGGGCTCTGGAAACACCATATATTTT
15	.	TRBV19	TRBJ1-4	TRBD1	CASRTGIATNEKLFF	TGTGCCAGTAGGACAGGGATCGCAACTAATGAAAAACTGTTTTTT
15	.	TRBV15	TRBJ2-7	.	CATSRDRASSYEQYF	TGTGCCACCAGCAGAGACAGGGCGAGCTCCTACGAGCAGTACTTC
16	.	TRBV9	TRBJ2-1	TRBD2	CASSHSGGEMDNEQFF	TGTGCCAGCAGCCATAGCGGGGGGGAGATGGACAATGAGCAGTTCTTC
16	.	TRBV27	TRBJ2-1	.	CASSSKPGRLGNEQFF	TGTGCCAGCAGTTCCAAGCCAGGGAGGTTAGGTAATGAGCAGTTCTTC
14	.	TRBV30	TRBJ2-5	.	CAWSPGGFQETQYF	TGTGCCTGGAGTCCTGGGGGGTTCCAAGAGACCCAGTACTTC
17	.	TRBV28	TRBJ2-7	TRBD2	CASSLPQRLAGHYEQYF	TGTGCCAGCAGTTTACCCCAAAGACTAGCGGGACACTACGAGCAGTACTTC
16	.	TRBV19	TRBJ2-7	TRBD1	CASSSSGTGTLGEQYF	TGTGCCAGTAGTTCCTCCGGGACAGGAACCCTCGGCGAGCAGTACTTC
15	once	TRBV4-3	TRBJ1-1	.	CASSPPRGTPTPAFF	TGCGCCAGCAGCCCCCCACGGGGGACGCCTACTCCGGCTTTCTTT
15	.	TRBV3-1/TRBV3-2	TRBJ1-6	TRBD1	CASSQDSYRGSPLHF	TGTGCCAGCAGCCAAGATAGTTACAGGGGTTCACCCCTCCACTTT
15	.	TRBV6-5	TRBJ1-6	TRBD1	CASSFGTGRNSPLHF	TGTGCCAGCAGTTTTGGGACAGGGCGAAATTCACCCCTCCACTTT
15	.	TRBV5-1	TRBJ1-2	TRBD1	CASSPAGTGDYGYTF	TGCGCCAGCAGCCCCGCAGGGACAGGGGACTATGGCTACACCTTC
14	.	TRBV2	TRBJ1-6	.	CASRREPYNSPLHF	TGTGCCAGCAGGCGGGAGCCGTATAATTCACCCCTCCACTTT
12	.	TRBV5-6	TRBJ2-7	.	CASSLLNYEQYF	TGTGCCAGCAGCTTGCTTAACTACGAGCAGTACTTC
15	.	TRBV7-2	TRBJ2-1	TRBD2	CASSPSGGAYNEQFF	TGTGCCAGCAGTCCAAGCGGGGGGGCGTACAATGAGCAGTTCTTC
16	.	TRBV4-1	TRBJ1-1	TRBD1	CASSQDGRQGGTEAFF	TGCGCCAGCAGCCAAGATGGGAGACAGGGGGGCACTGAAGCTTTCTTT
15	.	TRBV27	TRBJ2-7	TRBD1	CASSFPTGGDYEQYF	TGTGCCAGCAGTTTTCCGACAGGGGGCGATTACGAGCAGTACTTC
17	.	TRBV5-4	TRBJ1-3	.	CASSLVGGGTPGNTIYF	TGTGCCAGCAGCTTGGTGGGGGGAGGGACGCCTGGAAACACCATATATTTT
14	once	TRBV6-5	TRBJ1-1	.	CASSHQGLNTEAFF	TGTGCCAGCAGTCACCAGGGCTTGAACACTGAAGCTTTCTTT
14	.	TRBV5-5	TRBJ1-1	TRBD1	CASRTDRGTTEAFF	TGTGCCAGCAGGACCGACAGGGGGACCACTGAAGCTTTCTTT
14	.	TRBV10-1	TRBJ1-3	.	CASSGDISGNTIYF	TGCGCCAGCAGTGGAGACATCTCTGGAAACACCATATATTTT
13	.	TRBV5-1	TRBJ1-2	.	CASSLGQNYGYTF	TGCGCCAGCAGCTTGGGACAGAACTATGGCTACACCTTC
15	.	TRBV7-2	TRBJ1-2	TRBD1	CASSLAEGTANGYTF	TGTGCCAGCAGCTTAGCCGAGGGGACAGCGAATGGCTACACCTTC
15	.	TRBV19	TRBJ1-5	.	CASSMTAGIRQPQHF	TGTGCCAGTAGTATGACGGCAGGGATTCGTCAGCCCCAGCATTTT
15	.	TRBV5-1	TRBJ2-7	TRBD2	CASNPGRADDYEQYF	TGCGCCAGCAACCCTGGGAGGGCCGACGACTACGAGCAGTACTTC
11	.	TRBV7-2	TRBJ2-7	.	CASSRSYEQYF	TGTGCCAGCAGCCGCTCCTACGAGCAGTACTTC
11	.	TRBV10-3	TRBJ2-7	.	CAIRAVDEQYF	TGTGCCATCAGGGCGGTGGACGAGCAGTACTTC
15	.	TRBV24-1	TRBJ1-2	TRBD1	CATSGGDRDPTRYTF	TGTGCCACCAGTGGGGGCGACAGGGACCCCACCCGCTACACCTTC
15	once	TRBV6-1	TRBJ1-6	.	CASSEGGGFNSPLHF	TGTGCCAGCAGTGAAGGAGGGGGTTTTAATTCACCCCTCCACTTT
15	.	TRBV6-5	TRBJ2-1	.	CASSFEPGRGNEQFF	TGTGCCAGCAGTTTTGAGCCAGGCAGGGGTAATGAGCAGTTCTTC